This TCR beta chain stems from a study of T-cell reconstitution after alpha-beta-depleted transplantation in children. The V end lost 1 base, the J end lost 6 bases, and 7 bases lay between the germline ends. CDR3 length: 12 residues. Germline V gene sequence: CDR1 KGHSH, CDR2 LQKENI. This clonotype was seen more than once but under ten times. Unique molecular identifiers featured in how the TCRbeta library was prepared. From the PCR reads, TCRdb called clonotypes with MiXCR, one entry per CDR3 protein. The sample yields almost 500,000 distinct CDR3 sequences, approximately 13% seen once. The clonotype comes from a human donor who donated a stem cell graft to a child with combined immunodeficiency. The sample in question was PBMCs from the stem cell graft donor, obtained from the stem cell graft. The chain recombines TRBV18 with TRBJ2-7; the D gene could be TRBD1 or TRBD2 (6 bases each). The DNA for the CDR3 is TGTGCCAGCTCACCACGGGGGGCCGAGCAGTACTTC. It is translated as CASSPRGAEQYF.